One sample yielded the 31 T cell receptor beta chains listed below, sequenced in a study of T-cell reconstitution after alpha-beta-depleted transplantation in children. TCRbeta library preparation incorporated unique molecular identifiers. Using its own MiXCR run on the PCR reads, TCRdb lists one record per CDR3 protein. The sample has hundreds of thousands of distinct CDR3 sequences; over 20% are singletons. The sequencing used PBMCs, collected before TCRalphabeta/CD19-depleted stem cell transplant. Receptors originate from a girl aged 2 to 9 with Fanconi anemia, due to receive a stem cell transplant.

This clonotype showed up just a few times. CDR3 in DNA: TGCAGTGCTAGCCCTGGGGATACGCAGTATTTT. Translating it yields CSASPGDTQYF. This chain links TRBV20-1 with TRBJ2-3; D remains ambiguous. Trimming shortened V by 3 bases and J by 6 bases, and 7 bases separated the two germline ends. The CDR3 extends over 11 amino acids. Germline CDR1 is DFQATT and CDR2 is SNEGSKA (reference sequence).

This clonotype was observed many times. The CDR3 sequence: CASSLVSASGSAFLGFYNEQFF. The CDR3 DNA reads as TGTGCCAGCAGCTTAGTTTCAGCTAGCGGGAGCGCATTCCTGGGTTTCTACAATGAGCAGTTCTTC. This chain joins TRBV11-3 and TRBJ2-1; 10 bases align to TRBD2. This CDR3 has 22 amino acids. Trimming took 1 base from V and 3 from J; bases not matched to a gene: 21. CDR1 SGHNT and CDR2 YENEEA come from the germline V gene.

This clonotype was counted a few times. The DNA of the CDR3 is TGTGCCAGCAGCTTGTGGGTGAACACTGAAGCTTTCTTT. Amino acid sequence: CASSLWVNTEAFF. The V and J genes are TRBV7-2 and TRBJ1-1; D ambiguous. V dropped 3 bases and J dropped 0 bases, with 5 bases sitting between them. This CDR3 comprises 13 residues. The germline CDR1 and CDR2 sequences are SGHTA and FQGNSA.

The chain employs TRBV5-1 and TRBJ1-2; TRBD1 is a possible D gene (5 bases). In germline, CDR1 is SGHRS, CDR2 YFSETQ. The CDR3 covers 14 residues. V dropped 4 bases and J dropped 0 bases, with 10 bases sitting between them. The CDR3 spells CASSLGDANYGYTF. For the CDR3, the DNA is TGCGCCAGCAGCCTGGGGGACGCTAACTATGGCTACACCTTC.

This clonotype has ten or more counts. V gene TRBV29-1 combines with J gene TRBJ2-4; D is ambiguous. Germline loops: CDR1 SQVTM, CDR2 ANQGSEA. This CDR3 is built from 11 residues. The V end was cut by 5 bases, the J end by 9 bases, with 11 bases between. The CDR3 region is CSVKADGIQYF. In DNA form, the CDR3 reads TGCAGCGTTAAGGCGGACGGCATTCAGTACTTC.

This clonotype was seen a few times. The chain joins TRBV5-1 to TRBJ2-7; 9 nucleotides align to TRBD1. The CDR3 length is 18 residues. Germline CDR1 SGHRS, CDR2 YFSETQ. J gave up 0 bases and V 0 bases, and 10 bases lay outside the gene matches. The CDR3 region is CASSLAGQGNRVSYEQYF. CDR3 nucleotides: TGCGCCAGCAGCTTGGCAGGACAGGGGAATCGGGTCTCCTACGAGCAGTACTTC.

This clonotype was seen many times. The chain uses TRBV29-1 and TRBJ1-2; TRBD1 agrees at 11 bases. Germline CDR1 is SQVTM and CDR2 is ANQGSEA. The length of the CDR3 is 13 residues. After removal of 4 bases from V and 3 bases from J, the junction contained 1 base not matched to a gene. CDR3 nucleotide sequence: TGCAGCGTTGTGGGACAGGGGGACTATGGCTACACCTTC. This gives the protein CSVVGQGDYGYTF.

This clonotype was counted once. The J gene is TRBJ2-1, the V gene TRBV6-5; TRBD1 matches 9 bases. The CDR3 extends over 14 amino acids. With V trimmed by 3 bases and J by 5 bases, 2 bases remained unmatched. Germline V CDR1 and CDR2: MNHEY, SVGAGI. DNA of the CDR3: TGTGCCAGCAGTTATGGACAGGGGCACAATGAGCAGTTCTTC. It is translated as CASSYGQGHNEQFF.

This clonotype has at least ten counts. The chain links TRBV29-1 to TRBJ2-3; 8 nucleotides match TRBD2. CDR1 is SQVTM, CDR2 ANQGSEA, per germline. J gave up 5 bases and V 2 bases, and 15 bases lay outside the gene matches. CDR3 size: 17 residues. Written as DNA, the CDR3 is TGCAGCGTTGAAAAAGGATTAGCGGGAATAAGGGAAGATACGCAGTATTTT. It specifies CSVEKGLAGIREDTQYF.

The chain links TRBV10-3 to TRBJ2-1; TRBD1 matches 7 bases. After removal of 2 bases from V and 3 bases from J, the junction contained 7 bases not matched to a gene. Per germline, CDR1 ENHRY and CDR2 SYGVKD. This CDR3 has 16 residues. The DNA of the CDR3 is TGTGCCATCAGTGAGAGGAGAGGGGGCGACTACAATGAGCAGTTCTTC. Residues: CAISERRGGDYNEQFF.

In its sample, this clonotype was seen many times. The rearrangement links TRBV12-3 or TRBV12-4 to TRBJ1-1; TRBD1 matches at 9 bases. Trimming removed 3 bases from V and 12 bases from J; junction bases left unmatched: 5. The length of the CDR3 is 12 residues. The CDR3 is CASSFAGQGTFF. CDR3 DNA: TGTGCCAGCAGTTTTGCGGGACAGGGAACTTTCTTT.

The gene calls are TRBV20-1 and TRBJ2-7, with D perhaps TRBD2 (5 bases). The CDR3 runs 14 residues. The V gene's germline CDR1 is DFQATT and CDR2 SNEGSKA (reference sequence). The CDR3 nucleotides are TGCAGAGGAGGACCGGTGATTAGCTCCTACGAGCAGTACTTC. Amino acids: CRGGPVISSYEQYF.

This clonotype was observed a handful of times. The rearrangement joins TRBV18 to TRBJ2-2; D is possibly TRBD1 (5 bases). The CDR3 has 14 residues. V shed 6 bases and J shed 7 bases, with 15 bases lying between them. Germline CDR1 and CDR2: KGHSH and LQKENI. The CDR3 loop reads CASSNQGLVGELFF. In DNA, the CDR3 is TGTGCCAGCTCTAACCAGGGCCTGGTCGGGGAGCTGTTTTTT.

The rearrangement uses TRBV29-1 and TRBJ1-2, with unresolved D. The CDR3 runs to 14 residues. Germline CDR1 is SQVTM and CDR2 is ANQGSEA. Trimming shortened V by 4 bases and J by 3 bases, and 15 bases separated the two germline ends. The CDR3 reads CSVGPGTNDYGYTF. The DNA for the CDR3 is TGCAGCGTTGGGCCAGGAACGAATGACTATGGCTACACCTTC. Full variable domain (missing parts from reference TRBV29-1 and TRBJ1-2): SAVISQKPSRDICQRGTSLTIQCQVDSQVTMMFWYRQQPGQSLTLIATANQGSEATYESGFVIDKFPISRPNLTFSTLTVSNMSPEDSSIYLCSVGPGTNDYGYTFGSGTRLTVV.

The chain has TRBV18 and TRBJ2-5; TRBD2 agrees at 8 bases. This CDR3 has 14 residues. Losses at the gene ends were 6 bases for V and 4 bases for J; bases not matched to a gene: 7. From germline, CDR1 is KGHSH and CDR2 LQKENI. This chain's CDR3 is CASSPGGESETQYF. The CDR3 nucleotides read TGTGCCAGCTCCCCGGGGGGGGAGTCAGAGACCCAGTACTTC.

This clonotype turned up a few times. The chain couples TRBV5-6 to TRBJ2-7; the match to TRBD1 covers 7 bases. Germline CDR1 and CDR2: SGHDT and YYEEEE. CDR3 size: 14 residues. V lost 4 bases and J lost 2; bases outside the gene matches: 6. The DNA for the CDR3 is TGTGCCAGCAGCGAGGGGGACAGAACCTACGAGCAGTACTTC. This translates into CASSEGDRTYEQYF.

This rearrangement joins TRBV20-1 to TRBJ2-7; TRBD1 matches at 10 bases. CDR1 is DFQATT and CDR2 is SNEGSKA in the germline V gene (reference sequence). V dropped 0 bases and J dropped 2; count of bases not matched to a gene: 4. The CDR3 covers 15 residues. The CDR3 DNA reads as TGCAGTGCTAGAGATCAGGGACAGGGGACCTACGAGCAGTACTTC. It codes for CSARDQGQGTYEQYF.

This clonotype was observed many times. The chain is built from TRBV10-3 and TRBJ2-7; D perhaps matches TRBD2 (5 bases). This CDR3 has 12 amino acids. The germline CDR1 and CDR2 sequences are ENHRY and SYGVKD. Trimming left V 6 bases short and J 5 bases short, with 11 bases between. This chain's CDR3 is CAIRSLEDEQYF. The CDR3 bases are TGTGCCATCAGGTCCCTGGAGGACGAGCAGTACTTC.

This clonotype appeared many times. The chain links TRBV20-1 to TRBJ2-1, with D perhaps TRBD2 (6 bases). The CDR3 length is 15 residues. The V end was cut by 0 bases, the J end by 0 bases, with 9 bases between. Germline V gene data show CDR1 as DFQATT and CDR2 as SNEGSKA (reference sequence). The CDR3, as DNA: TGCAGTGCTAGAGACCGGACTAACTCCTACAATGAGCAGTTCTTC. Protein product: CSARDRTNSYNEQFF.

For the CDR3, the DNA is TGTGCCAGCAGCTTAGTGGGACCAAAGGGCTATGAGCAGTTCTTC. It specifies CASSLVGPKGYEQFF. The gene calls are TRBV7-9 and TRBJ2-1; the D gene could be TRBD1 or TRBD2 (5 bases each). Germline values: CDR1 SEHNR, CDR2 FQNEAQ (reference sequence). Deletions cut 1 base from V and 8 bases from J, with 15 bases between. The CDR3 contains 15 residues.

This clonotype came up a few times. The chain has TRBV7-2 and TRBJ2-3; 7 positions agree with TRBD2. V was pared by 5 bases and J by 1 base, with 9 bases of the junction left unmatched. This CDR3 contains 16 residues. Germline V gene lookup returns CDR1 SGHTA and CDR2 FQGNSA. In DNA form, the CDR3 reads TGTGCCAGCAGCAAAGGACTAGTGGGGGGCACAGATACGCAGTATTTT. Amino acid sequence: CASSKGLVGGTDTQYF. The whole variable domain, filled in from reference TRBV7-2 and TRBJ2-3, reads GAGVSQSPSNKVTEKGKDVELRCDPISGHTALYWYRQSLGQGLEFLIYFQGNSAPDKSGLPSDRFSAERTGGSVSTLTIQRTQQEDSAVYLCASSKGLVGGTDTQYFGPGTRLTVL.

This clonotype was detected many times. The chain employs TRBV20-1 and TRBJ2-3; TRBD2 aligns across 8 bases. CDR1 is DFQATT, CDR2 SNEGSKA, per germline (reference sequence). The CDR3 is 16 amino acids. Trimming removed 4 bases from V and 4 bases from J; junction bases left unmatched: 13. The chain's CDR3 is CSAMDGGEQPPDTQYF. The CDR3 DNA sequence: TGCAGTGCTATGGACGGGGGGGAACAACCCCCAGATACGCAGTATTTT.

This clonotype has a count of ten or more. The chain employs TRBV20-1 and TRBJ2-5, with D perhaps TRBD1 (6 bases). CDR1 and CDR2 (germline): DFQATT, SNEGSKA (reference sequence). The CDR3 loop spans 12 amino acids. V was cut by 6 bases and J by 2 bases, with 10 bases left in between. This CDR3 is CSAGGQQETQYF. The DNA of the CDR3 is TGCAGTGCCGGCGGACAGCAAGAGACCCAGTACTTC.

This clonotype was counted only a few times. This rearrangement joins TRBV5-1 to TRBJ1-1, with TRBD1 identical over 9 bases. With V trimmed by 4 bases and J by 3 bases, 7 bases remained unmatched. Germline-derived CDR1 and CDR2 are SGHRS and YFSETQ. The CDR3 extends over 15 amino acids. The CDR3 bases are TGCGCCAGCAGCGGGGACAGGGAACCCTACACTGAAGCTTTCTTT. Translated: CASSGDREPYTEAFF.

Many counts were recorded for this clonotype. The chain employs TRBV25-1 and TRBJ2-6; 8 positions agree with TRBD1. The length of the CDR3 is 19 residues. After removal of 2 bases from V and 0 bases from J, the junction contained 9 bases not matched to a gene. CDR1 is MGHDK, CDR2 SYGVNS, per germline. CDR3 sequence (DNA): TGTGCCAGCAGTGAACGGGTTTCGGACAGGGACTCTGGGGCCAACGTCCTGACTTTC. It yields the protein CASSERVSDRDSGANVLTF.

V gene TRBV20-1 combines with J gene TRBJ2-3, with D perhaps matching TRBD1 (6 bases). From germline, CDR1 is DFQATT and CDR2 SNEGSKA (reference sequence). This CDR3 contains 15 residues. With 2 bases removed from V and 3 bases from J, the gap between germline ends came to 15 bases. The CDR3 here is CSARPPPQGTDTQYF. CDR3 DNA: TGCAGTGCTAGACCACCTCCACAGGGAACAGATACGCAGTATTTT.

This clonotype was detected many times. The chain combines TRBV10-3 with TRBJ2-5, with D possibly being TRBD2 (5 bases). This CDR3 contains 14 residues. The V end was cut by 3 bases, the J end by 5 bases, with 13 bases between. Germline-derived CDR1 and CDR2 are ENHRY and SYGVKD. The CDR3 region is CAISEALARETQYF. Here the CDR3 DNA reads TGTGCCATCAGTGAAGCTCTAGCCAGGGAGACCCAGTACTTC.

The chain's CDR3 is CASSVGPGGNEQYF. The CDR3 DNA sequence: TGCGCCAGCAGCGTGGGACCCGGAGGCAACGAGCAGTACTTC. V gene TRBV5-1 combines with J gene TRBJ2-7, with D perhaps being TRBD1 or TRBD2 (5 bases each). V lost 4 bases to trimming and J lost 5 bases, with 16 bases between them. CDR1 is SGHRS and CDR2 is YFSETQ in the germline V gene. The CDR3 has 14 residues.

This clonotype was detected only a few times. This chain links TRBV2 with TRBJ2-7; D not resolved. Germline loops: CDR1 SNHLY, CDR2 FYNNEI. V was trimmed by 5 bases and J by 6 bases, leaving 11 bases between them. CDR3 length: 12 residues. The CDR3 here is CASSYNRREQYF. The CDR3 DNA sequence: TGTGCCAGCAGTTACAACAGACGCGAGCAGTACTTC.

This chain links TRBV20-1 with TRBJ1-2, with 8 bases matching TRBD1. The CDR3 consists of 16 residues. The J segment lost 7 bases and the V segment lost 0 bases, leaving 13 bases of the junction unmatched. From germline, CDR1 is DFQATT and CDR2 SNEGSKA (reference sequence). CDR3 coding DNA: TGCAGTGCTAGAGATTTTTTTGGGCAGGGGGCGCGTGGCTACACCTTC. Protein sequence: CSARDFFGQGARGYTF.

Only a few counts were recorded for this clonotype. The chain has TRBV4-2 and TRBJ1-2; D not certain. The V gene's germline CDR1 is LGHNA and CDR2 YNFKEQ. The CDR3 has 12 residues. V lost 3 bases to trimming and J lost 8 bases, with 10 bases between them. CDR3 sequence reads: CASSQTEGGYTF. The CDR3 nucleotides are TGTGCCAGCAGCCAGACGGAGGGCGGCTACACCTTC.